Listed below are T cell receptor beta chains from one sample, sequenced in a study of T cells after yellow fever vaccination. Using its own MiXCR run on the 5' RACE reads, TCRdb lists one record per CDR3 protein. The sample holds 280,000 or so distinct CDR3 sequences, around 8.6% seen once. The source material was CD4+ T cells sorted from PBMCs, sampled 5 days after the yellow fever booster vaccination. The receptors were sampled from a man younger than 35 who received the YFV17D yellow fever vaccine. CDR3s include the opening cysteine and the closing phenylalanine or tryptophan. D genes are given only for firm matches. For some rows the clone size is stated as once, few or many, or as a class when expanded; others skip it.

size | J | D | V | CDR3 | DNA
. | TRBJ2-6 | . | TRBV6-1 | CASSESLTQVHFSGANVLTF | TGTGCCAGCAGTGAAAGTTTAACGCAAGTCCATTTCTCTGGGGCCAACGTCCTGACTTTC
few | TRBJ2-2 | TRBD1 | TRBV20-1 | CSAPDRGRTGELFF | TGCAGTGCTCCGGACAGGGGAAGGACCGGGGAGCTGTTTTTT
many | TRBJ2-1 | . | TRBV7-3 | CATSRGQGEQFF | TGTGCCACCTCACGGGGGCAGGGTGAGCAGTTCTTC
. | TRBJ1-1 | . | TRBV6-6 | CASSYDGGELMNTEAFF | TGTGCCAGCAGTTACGACGGTGGGGAATTAATGAACACTGAAGCTTTCTTT
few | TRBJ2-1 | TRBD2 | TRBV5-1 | CASSLAGRDGNEQFF | TGCGCCAGCAGCTTGGCCGGGAGGGACGGAAATGAGCAGTTCTTC
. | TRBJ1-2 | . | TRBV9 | CASSGIHRDRYGYTF | TGTGCCAGCAGCGGGATACACAGGGACCGGTATGGCTACACCTTC
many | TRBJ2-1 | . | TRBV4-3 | CATAQVGAGIINEQFF | TGCGCCACGGCTCAAGTCGGGGCAGGGATCATCAATGAGCAGTTCTTC
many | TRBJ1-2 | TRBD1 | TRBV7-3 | CASSPRSGTGVGYTF | TGTGCCAGCAGCCCGAGAAGCGGGACAGGGGTGGGCTACACCTTC
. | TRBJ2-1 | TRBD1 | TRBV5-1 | CASSYQQGNEQFF | TGCGCCAGCAGCTACCAACAGGGGAATGAGCAGTTCTTC
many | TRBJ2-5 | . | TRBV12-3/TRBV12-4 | CASSLEGSTETQYF | TGTGCCAGCAGTTTAGAGGGTAGCACGGAGACCCAGTACTTC
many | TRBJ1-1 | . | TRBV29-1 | CSVRTLLNTEAFF | TGCAGCGTCCGGACACTTTTGAACACTGAAGCTTTCTTT
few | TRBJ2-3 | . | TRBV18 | CASSPGGNTDTQYF | TGTGCCAGCTCACCAGGAGGGAACACAGATACGCAGTATTTT
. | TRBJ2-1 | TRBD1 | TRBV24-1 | CATSDPTGGGSEQFF | TGTGCCACCAGTGACCCGACAGGGGGAGGAAGTGAGCAGTTCTTC
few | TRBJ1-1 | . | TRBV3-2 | CASSQVTEALNTEAFF | TGTGCCAGCAGCCAAGTAACGGAAGCTTTGAACACTGAAGCTTTCTTT
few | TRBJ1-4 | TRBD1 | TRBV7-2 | CASSFKQGINEKLFF | TGTGCCAGCAGCTTCAAACAGGGGATCAATGAAAAACTGTTTTTT
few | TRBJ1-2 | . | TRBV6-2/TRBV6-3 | CASRTGTSDYGYTF | TGTGCCAGCAGGACCGGGACGAGTGACTATGGCTACACCTTC
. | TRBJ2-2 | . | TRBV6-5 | CASSYLLGTGELFF | TGTGCCAGCAGTTACCTTCTAGGCACCGGGGAGCTGTTTTTT